This record covers a single T cell receptor (beta chain). The table came from immunoSEQ multiplex PCR; TCRdb's copy has only in-frame clones and leaves some out. Among 70,000 to 95,000 clones listed, about 91% were seen once. This sample stems from a study of OX40 agonist ivuxolimab in advanced cancers. Deletions cut 4 bases from V and 6 bases from J, with 16 bases between. The CDR3 totals 15 residues. In germline, CDR1 is GTSNPN, CDR2 SVGIG (reference sequence). The TCR was taken from an adult with an advanced solid tumor such as melanoma, head and neck, liver or kidney cancer. The J gene is TRBJ1-6, the V gene TRBV30, with D possibly matching TRBD1 (6 bases). The sample in question was CD4+ or CD8+ T cells sorted from blood, obtained in a trial of the OX40 agonist ivuxolimab. CDR3 sequence reads: CAWNSGGGSNSPLHF. DNA of the CDR3: TGTGCCTGGAATTCCGGAGGGGGAAGTAATTCACCCCTCCACTTT.